This T cell receptor (beta chain) is drawn from a study of blood T cell repertoires in COVID-19. For the study at large: Samples representing acute and convalescent COVID-19 were sourced from the United States, Italy and Spain.

How the authors handled the data: How many nucleated cells were present was estimated from reference gene primer amplification. Assay used: immunoSEQ multiplex PCR; TCRdb lists only in-frame clones, some missing. The DNA gave D and trimming, while V, J and clone size come from that table. The sample carries about 120,000 clones, just over 75% recorded once. The CDR3 loop spans 17 amino acids. V shed 0 bases and J shed 10 bases, with 22 bases lying between them. Germline values: CDR1 MGHRA, CDR2 YSYEKL. Input material: peripheral blood. V usage is TRBV4-1 and J usage is TRBJ1-5; D possibly corresponds to TRBD1 (6 bases). The sequence was obtained from a woman of 80 years or more with acute or convalescent COVID-19. Here the CDR3 DNA reads TGCGCCAGCAGCCAAGATCCGCCAGGACAGATGAGTTTTCCCCAGCATTTT. It yields the protein CASSQDPPGQMSFPQHF.